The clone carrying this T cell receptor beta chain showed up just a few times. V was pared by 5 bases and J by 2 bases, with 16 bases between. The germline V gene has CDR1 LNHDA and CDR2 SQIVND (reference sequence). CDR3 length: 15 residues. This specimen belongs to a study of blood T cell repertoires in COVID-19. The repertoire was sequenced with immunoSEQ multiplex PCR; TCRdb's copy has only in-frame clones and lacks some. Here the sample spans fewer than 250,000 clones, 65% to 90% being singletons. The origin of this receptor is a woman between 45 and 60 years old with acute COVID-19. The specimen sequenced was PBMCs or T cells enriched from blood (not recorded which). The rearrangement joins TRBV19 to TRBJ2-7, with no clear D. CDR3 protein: CASSPQPQNTYEQYF. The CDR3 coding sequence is TGTGCCAGTAGTCCCCAACCCCAGAACACCTACGAGCAGTACTTC.